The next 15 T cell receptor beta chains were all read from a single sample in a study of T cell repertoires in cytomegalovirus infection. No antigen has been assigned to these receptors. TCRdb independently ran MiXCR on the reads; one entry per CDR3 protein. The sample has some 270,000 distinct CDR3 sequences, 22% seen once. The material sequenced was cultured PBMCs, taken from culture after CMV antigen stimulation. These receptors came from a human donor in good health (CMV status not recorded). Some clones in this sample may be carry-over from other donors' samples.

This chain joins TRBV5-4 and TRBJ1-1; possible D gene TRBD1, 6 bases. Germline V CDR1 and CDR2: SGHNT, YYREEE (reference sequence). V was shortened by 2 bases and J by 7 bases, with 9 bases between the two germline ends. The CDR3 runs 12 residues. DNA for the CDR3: TGTGCCAGCAGCTTCATACAGGGTGAAGCTTTCTTT. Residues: CASSFIQGEAFF.

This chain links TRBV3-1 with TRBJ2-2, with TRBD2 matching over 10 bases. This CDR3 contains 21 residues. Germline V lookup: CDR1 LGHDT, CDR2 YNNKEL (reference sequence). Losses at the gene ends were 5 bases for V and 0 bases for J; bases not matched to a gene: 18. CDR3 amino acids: CASSDLRLAGGPLTNTGELFF. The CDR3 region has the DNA TGTGCCAGCAGCGACCTCAGATTAGCGGGAGGCCCCCTCACGAACACCGGGGAGCTGTTTTTT. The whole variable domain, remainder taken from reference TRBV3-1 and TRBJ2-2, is DTAVSQTPKYLVTQMGNDKSIKCEQNLGHDTMYWYKQDSKKFLKIMFSYNNKELIINETVPNRFSPKSPDKAHLNLHINSLELGDSAVYFCASSDLRLAGGPLTNTGELFFGEGSRLTVL.

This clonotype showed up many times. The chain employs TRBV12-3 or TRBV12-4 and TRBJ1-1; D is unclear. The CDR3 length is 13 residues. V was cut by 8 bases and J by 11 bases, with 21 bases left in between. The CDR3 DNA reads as TGTGCCAGCTCCAGCGGACCGGGCAATGTTGCTTTCTTT. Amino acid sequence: CASSSGPGNVAFF.

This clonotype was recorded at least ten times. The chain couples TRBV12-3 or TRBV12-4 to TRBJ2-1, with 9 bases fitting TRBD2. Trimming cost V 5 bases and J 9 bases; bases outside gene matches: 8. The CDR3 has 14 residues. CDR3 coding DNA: TGTGCCAGCAGTCGCCTAGCGGGATCGGGTGAGCAGTTCTTC. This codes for CASSRLAGSGEQFF.

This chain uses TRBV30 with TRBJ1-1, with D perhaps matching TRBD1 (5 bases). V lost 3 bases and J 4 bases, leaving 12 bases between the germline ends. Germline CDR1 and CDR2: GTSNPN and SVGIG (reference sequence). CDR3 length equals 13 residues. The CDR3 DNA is TGTGCCTGGAGCCCGGACATCGGCACTGAAGCTTTCTTT. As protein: CAWSPDIGTEAFF.

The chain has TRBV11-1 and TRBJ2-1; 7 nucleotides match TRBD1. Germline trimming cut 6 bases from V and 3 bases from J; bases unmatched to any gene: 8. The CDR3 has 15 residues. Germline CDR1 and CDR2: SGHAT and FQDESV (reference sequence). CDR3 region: CASRRGQENYNEQFF. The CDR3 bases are TGTGCCAGCAGAAGAGGACAGGAGAACTACAATGAGCAGTTCTTC. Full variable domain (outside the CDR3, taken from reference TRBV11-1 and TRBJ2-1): EAEVAQSPRYKITEKSQAVAFWCDPISGHATLYWYRQILGQGPELLVQFQDESVVDDSQLPKDRFSAERLKGVDSTLKIQPAELGDSAMYLCASRRGQENYNEQFFGPGTRLTVL.

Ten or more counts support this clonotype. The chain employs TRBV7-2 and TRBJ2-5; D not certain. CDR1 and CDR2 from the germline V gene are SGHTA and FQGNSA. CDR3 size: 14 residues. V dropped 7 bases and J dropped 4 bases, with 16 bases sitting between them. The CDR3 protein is CASTSSVRSETQYF. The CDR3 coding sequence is TGTGCCAGCACCTCGTCCGTCAGGTCAGAGACCCAGTACTTC.

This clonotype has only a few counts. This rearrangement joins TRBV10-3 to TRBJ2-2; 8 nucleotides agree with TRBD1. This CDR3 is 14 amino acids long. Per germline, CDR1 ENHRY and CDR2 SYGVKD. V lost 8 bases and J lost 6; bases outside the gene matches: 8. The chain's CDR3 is CAIAQGAIPGELFF. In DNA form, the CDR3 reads TGTGCCATCGCCCAGGGGGCGATTCCCGGGGAGCTGTTTTTT.

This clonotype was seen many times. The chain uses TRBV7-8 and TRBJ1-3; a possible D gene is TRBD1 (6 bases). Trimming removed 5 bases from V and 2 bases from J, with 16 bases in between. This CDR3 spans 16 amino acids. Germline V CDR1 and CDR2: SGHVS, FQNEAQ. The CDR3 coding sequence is TGTGCCAGCAGCCTGCAACAGGGACTACCTGGAAACACCATATATTTT. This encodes CASSLQQGLPGNTIYF. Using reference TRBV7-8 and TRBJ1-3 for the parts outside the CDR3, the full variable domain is GAGVSQSPRYKVAKRGQDVALRCDPISGHVSLFWYQQALGQGPEFLTYFQNEAQLDKSGLPSDRFFAERPEGSVSTLKIQRTQQEDSAVYLCASSLQQGLPGNTIYFGEGSWLTVV.

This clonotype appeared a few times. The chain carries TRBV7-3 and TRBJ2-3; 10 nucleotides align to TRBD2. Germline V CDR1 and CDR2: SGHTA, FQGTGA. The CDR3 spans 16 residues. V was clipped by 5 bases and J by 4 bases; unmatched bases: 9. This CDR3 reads CASSGPGTSDPDTQYF. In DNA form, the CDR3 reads TGTGCCAGCAGCGGCCCCGGGACTAGCGATCCAGATACGCAGTATTTT.

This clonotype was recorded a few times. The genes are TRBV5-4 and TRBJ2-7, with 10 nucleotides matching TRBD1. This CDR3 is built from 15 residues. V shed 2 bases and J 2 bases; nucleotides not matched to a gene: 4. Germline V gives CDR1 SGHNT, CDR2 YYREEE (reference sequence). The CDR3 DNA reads TGTGCCAGCAGCTTTCCGGGGACAGGGGCCTACGAGCAGTACTTC. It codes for CASSFPGTGAYEQYF.

The CDR3 nucleotides are TGTGCCAGCAGTAATAGACAGAAGATCGCGAACACCGGGGAGCTGTTTTTT. Its protein product is CASSNRQKIANTGELFF. The chain carries TRBV27 and TRBJ2-2; TRBD1 might be the D (5 bases). This CDR3 spans 17 amino acids. CDR1 and CDR2 (germline): MNHEY, SMNVEV (reference sequence). V lost 5 bases and J lost 0, with 16 bases in between.

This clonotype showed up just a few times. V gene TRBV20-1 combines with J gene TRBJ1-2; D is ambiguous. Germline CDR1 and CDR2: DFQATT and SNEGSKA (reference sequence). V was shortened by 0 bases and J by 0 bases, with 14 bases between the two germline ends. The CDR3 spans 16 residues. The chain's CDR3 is CSARDFWSDANYGYTF. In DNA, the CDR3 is TGCAGTGCTAGAGATTTTTGGTCGGATGCTAACTATGGCTACACCTTC.

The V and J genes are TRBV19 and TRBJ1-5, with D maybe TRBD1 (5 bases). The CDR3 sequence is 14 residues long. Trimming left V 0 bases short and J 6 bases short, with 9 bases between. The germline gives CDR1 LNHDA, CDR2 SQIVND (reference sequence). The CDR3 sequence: CASSIDRGAQPQHF. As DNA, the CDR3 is TGTGCCAGTAGTATAGATAGGGGAGCTCAGCCCCAGCATTTT.

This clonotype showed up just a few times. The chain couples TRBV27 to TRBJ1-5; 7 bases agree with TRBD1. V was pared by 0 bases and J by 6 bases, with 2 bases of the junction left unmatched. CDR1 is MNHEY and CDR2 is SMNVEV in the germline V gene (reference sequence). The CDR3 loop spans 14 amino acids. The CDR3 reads CASSLSGGGQPQHF. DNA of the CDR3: TGTGCCAGCAGTTTATCAGGGGGCGGTCAGCCCCAGCATTTT.